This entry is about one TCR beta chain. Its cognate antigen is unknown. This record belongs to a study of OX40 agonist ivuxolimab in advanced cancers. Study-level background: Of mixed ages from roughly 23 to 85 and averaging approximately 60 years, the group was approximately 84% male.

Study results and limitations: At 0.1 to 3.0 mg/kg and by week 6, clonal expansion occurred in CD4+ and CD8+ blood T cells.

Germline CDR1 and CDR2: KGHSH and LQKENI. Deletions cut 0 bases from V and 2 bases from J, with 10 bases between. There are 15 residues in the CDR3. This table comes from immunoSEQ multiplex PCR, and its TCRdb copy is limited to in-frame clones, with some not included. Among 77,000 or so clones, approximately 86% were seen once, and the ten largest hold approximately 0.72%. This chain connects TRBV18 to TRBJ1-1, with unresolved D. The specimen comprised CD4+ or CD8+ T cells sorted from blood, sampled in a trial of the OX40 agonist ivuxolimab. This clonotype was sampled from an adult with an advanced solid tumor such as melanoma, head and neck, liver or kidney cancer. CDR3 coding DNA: TGTGCCAGCTCACCACCAAGCGGGATCAACACTGAAGCTTTCTTT. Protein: CASSPPSGINTEAFF.